Listed below are T cell receptor beta chains from one sample, sequenced in a study of cytomegalovirus exposure and HLA in healthy donors. Produced via immunoSEQ multiplex PCR; TCRdb's table is partial and in-frame only. The table records 90,000 to 150,000 clones, roughly 60% of them present only once. Sequencing was carried out using PBMCs. The source of these receptors is a man in his forties in good health and CMV-seropositive. Each CDR3 is given with its conserved first and last residue.

v_call	j_call	cdr3_aa
TRBV5-8	TRBJ1-5	CASSLYNQPQHF
TRBV7-3	TRBJ2-1	CASNRPGGLGNEQFF
TRBV16	TRBJ1-1	CASSIQGWTEAFF
TRBV4-2	TRBJ2-3	CASSQDRGSDADTQYF
TRBV5-1	TRBJ2-5	CASSRDADQETQYF
TRBV5-4	TRBJ1-1	CASSGGQGDSDTEAFF
TRBV5-4	TRBJ1-4	CASSLATTNEKLFF
TRBV30	TRBJ2-3	CAWRGLSRGDTQYF
TRBV6-6	TRBJ1-3	CASSYGGLFSGNTIYF
TRBV11-2	TRBJ2-1	CASSLELAGDNEQFF
TRBV4-1	TRBJ1-3	CASSQDVRGGSGNTIYF
TRBV10-2	TRBJ1-1	CASSEATGSEAFF
TRBV25-1	TRBJ2-1	CATQTSGSPQVQFF
TRBV29-1	TRBJ1-6	CSVEDRAGSPLHF
TRBV28	TRBJ1-2	CASMGTTGGVDGYTF
TRBV11-3	TRBJ2-1	CASSSRDNEQFF
TRBV5-4	TRBJ1-1	CASSWDRGNTEAFF
TRBV7-2	TRBJ1-1	CASSFDRYTEAFF
TRBV4-1	TRBJ2-5	CASSQGGAYKETQYF
TRBV5-1	TRBJ2-7	CASSHRDRVYEQYF
TRBV11-3	TRBJ2-7	CASSPSGAYEQYF
TRBV9	TRBJ2-3	CASVGLAGDTQYF
TRBV18	TRBJ2-5	CASSPPKGEARQETQYF
TRBV30	TRBJ2-5	CAFERQGLQETQYF
TRBV6-5	TRBJ1-2	CASSSYLQGAGGYTF
TRBV28	TRBJ1-5	CASRVQQPQHF
TRBV19	TRBJ1-6	CASSSAEASPLHF
TRBV9	TRBJ2-3	CASSPREGADTQYF
TRBV19	TRBJ2-3	CASSTNRDRGKNTQYF
TRBV6-5	TRBJ1-1	CASGGGSTEAFF
TRBV19	TRBJ2-5	CASSIQFPGTQYF
TRBV6-4	TRBJ1-1	CASSDSTSGNTEAFF
TRBV9	TRBJ1-4	CASSPEAGRHPNEKLFF
TRBV27	TRBJ2-5	CASSTRVRETQYF
TRBV10-3	TRBJ2-1	CAISATWPGLPRRDHEQFF
TRBV9	TRBJ2-7	CASSVGGNYEQYF
TRBV29-1	TRBJ2-1	CSGASGNYNEQFF
TRBV7-2	TRBJ1-2	CASSSYFDRDDGYTF
TRBV30	TRBJ2-7	CAWSKGLAGLSPSYEQYF
TRBV11-3	TRBJ2-7	CASSLSPGVEQYF
TRBV5-4	TRBJ2-3	CASSLNRGTDTQYF
TRBV6-5	TRBJ2-2	CASSVFIANTGELFF
TRBV7-2	TRBJ2-5	CASSFLPGGNQETQYF
TRBV19	TRBJ1-1	CASSMEVVSFHTEAFF
TRBV21-1	TRBJ1-1	CASSRYRVEDTEAFF
TRBV7-3	TRBJ2-7	CASSLSSGTYEQYF
TRBV7-6	TRBJ2-1	CASSFTDSSYNEQFF
TRBV7-9	TRBJ1-2	CASSPLGPGGRFNYGYTF
TRBV19	TRBJ2-7	CASSIHGQEPYEQYF
TRBV13	TRBJ2-3	CASSSRGTDTQYF
TRBV10-3	TRBJ1-6	CAISQGAPYNSPLHF
TRBV10-1	TRBJ2-4	CASSESGGGIQYF